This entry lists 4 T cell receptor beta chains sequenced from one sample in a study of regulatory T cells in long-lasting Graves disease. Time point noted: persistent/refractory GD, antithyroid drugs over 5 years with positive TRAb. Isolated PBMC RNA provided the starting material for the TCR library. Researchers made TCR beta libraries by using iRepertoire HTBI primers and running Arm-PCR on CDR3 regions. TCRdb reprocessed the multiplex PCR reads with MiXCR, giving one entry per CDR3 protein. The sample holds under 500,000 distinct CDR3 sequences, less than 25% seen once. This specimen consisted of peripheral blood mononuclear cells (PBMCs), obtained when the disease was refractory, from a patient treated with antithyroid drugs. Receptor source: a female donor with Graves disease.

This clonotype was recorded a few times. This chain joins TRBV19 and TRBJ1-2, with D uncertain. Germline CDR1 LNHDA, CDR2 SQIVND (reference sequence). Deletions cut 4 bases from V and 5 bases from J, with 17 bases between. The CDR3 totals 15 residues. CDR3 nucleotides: TGTGCCAGTAGTAGACGGGCGGTCGAAAGGTATGGCTACACCTTC. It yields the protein CASSRRAVERYGYTF.

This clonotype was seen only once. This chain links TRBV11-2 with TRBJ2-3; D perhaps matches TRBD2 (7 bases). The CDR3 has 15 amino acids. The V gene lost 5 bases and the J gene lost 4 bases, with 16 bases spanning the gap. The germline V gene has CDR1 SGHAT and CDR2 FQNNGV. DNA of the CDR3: TGTGCCAGCAGCCACACCGGGGGGCAAGCAGATACGCAGTATTTT. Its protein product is CASSHTGGQADTQYF.

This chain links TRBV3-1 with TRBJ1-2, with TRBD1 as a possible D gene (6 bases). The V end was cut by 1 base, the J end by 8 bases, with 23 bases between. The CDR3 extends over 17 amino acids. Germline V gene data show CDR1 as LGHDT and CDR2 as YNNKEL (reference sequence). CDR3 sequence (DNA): TGTGCCAGCAGCCAAGTTTGGGGCGGGGGGCTCCTCGGGGGCTACACCTTC. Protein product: CASSQVWGGGLLGGYTF.

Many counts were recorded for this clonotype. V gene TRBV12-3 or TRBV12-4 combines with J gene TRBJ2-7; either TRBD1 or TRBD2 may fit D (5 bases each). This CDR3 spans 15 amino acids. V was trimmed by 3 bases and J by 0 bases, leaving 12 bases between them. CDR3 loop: CASSLDPGASYEQYF. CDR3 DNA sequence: TGTGCCAGCAGTTTGGATCCCGGGGCCTCCTACGAGCAGTACTTC.